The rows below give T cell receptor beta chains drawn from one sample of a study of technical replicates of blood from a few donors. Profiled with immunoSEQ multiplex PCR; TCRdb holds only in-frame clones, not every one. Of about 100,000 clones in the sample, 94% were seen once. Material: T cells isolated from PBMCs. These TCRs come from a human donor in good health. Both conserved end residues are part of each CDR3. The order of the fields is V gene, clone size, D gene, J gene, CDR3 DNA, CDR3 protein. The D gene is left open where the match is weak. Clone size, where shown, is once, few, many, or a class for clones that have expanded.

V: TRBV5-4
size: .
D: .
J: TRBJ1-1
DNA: TGTGCCAGCAGCCTGACAGTGAACACTGAAGCTTTCTTT
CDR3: CASSLTVNTEAFF

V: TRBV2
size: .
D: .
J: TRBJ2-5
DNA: TGTGCCAGCAGTAAAACCGCGTCGGAGGAGACCCAGTACTTC
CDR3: CASSKTASEETQYF

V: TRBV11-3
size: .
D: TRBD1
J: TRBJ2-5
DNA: TGTGCCAGCAGCTCCCGGGACAGCCAAGAGACCCAGTACTTC
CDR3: CASSSRDSQETQYF

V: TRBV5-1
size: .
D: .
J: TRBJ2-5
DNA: TGCGCCAGCAGCGCCTTTTCCGGGGGCCAAGAGACCCAGTACTTC
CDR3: CASSAFSGGQETQYF

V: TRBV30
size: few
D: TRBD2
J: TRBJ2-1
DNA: TGTGCCTGGAGTACAACACCTAGCGGGGGGGCGCATGAGCAGTTCTTC
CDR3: CAWSTTPSGGAHEQFF

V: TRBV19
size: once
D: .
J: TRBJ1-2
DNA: TGTGCCAGTAGGCAAGCTAGGGGGGGAGATGGCTACACCTTC
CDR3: CASRQARGGDGYTF

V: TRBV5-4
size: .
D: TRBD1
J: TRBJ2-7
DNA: TGTGCCAGCAGCTCGGGACAGGGTAACTACGAGCAGTACTTC
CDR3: CASSSGQGNYEQYF

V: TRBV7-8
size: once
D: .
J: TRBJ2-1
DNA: TGTGCCAGCAGGGTAGAGGTCAATGAGCAGTTCTTC
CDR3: CASRVEVNEQFF

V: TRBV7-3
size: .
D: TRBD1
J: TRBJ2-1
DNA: TGTGCCAGCAGCTTAGGACAGGGCCCCTACAATGAGCAGTTCTTC
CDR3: CASSLGQGPYNEQFF

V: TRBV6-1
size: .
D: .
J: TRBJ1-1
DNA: TGTGCCAGCACTTTCTTAGAGGGGAACACTGAAGCTTTCTTT
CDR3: CASTFLEGNTEAFF

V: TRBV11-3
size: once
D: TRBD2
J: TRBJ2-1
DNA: TGTGCCAGCAGCTTAGAGGCTAGCGGGGGTAACAATGAGCAGTTCTTC
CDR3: CASSLEASGGNNEQFF

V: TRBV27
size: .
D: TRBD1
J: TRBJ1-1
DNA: TGTGCCAGCAGCCCCGGGACAGGGACTGAAGCTTTCTTT
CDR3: CASSPGTGTEAFF

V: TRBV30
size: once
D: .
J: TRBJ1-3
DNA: TGTGCCTGGAGTCTCGGGAGGTCACACTCTGGAAACACCATATATTTT
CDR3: CAWSLGRSHSGNTIYF

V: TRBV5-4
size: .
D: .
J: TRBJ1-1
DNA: TGTGCCAGCAGCTTACCTAGGACAGAGATGAACACTGAAGCTTTCTTT
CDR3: CASSLPRTEMNTEAFF

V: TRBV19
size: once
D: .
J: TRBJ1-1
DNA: TGTGCCAGTAGTATTTACGCCGAGGGGGCTGAAGCTTTCTTT
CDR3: CASSIYAEGAEAFF

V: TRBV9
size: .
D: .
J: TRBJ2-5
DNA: TGTGCCAGCAGCGCCCGGGACAAACAAGAGACCCAGTACTTC
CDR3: CASSARDKQETQYF

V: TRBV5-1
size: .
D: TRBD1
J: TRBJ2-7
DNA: TGCGCCAGCAGACCCACGGGACAGGGGGCTTGGGAGCAGTACTTC
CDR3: CASRPTGQGAWEQYF

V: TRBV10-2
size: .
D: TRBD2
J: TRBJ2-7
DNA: TGCGCCAGCAGGAGCGGGACTAGCGGGAGCTACGAGCAGTACTTC
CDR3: CASRSGTSGSYEQYF

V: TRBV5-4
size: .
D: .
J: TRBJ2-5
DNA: TGTGCCAGCAGCTTGGAGCGCGGCCAAGAGACCCAGTACTTC
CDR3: CASSLERGQETQYF

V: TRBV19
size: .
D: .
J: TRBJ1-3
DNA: TGTGCCAGTAGTATGTCAGGGGCAGCACCCGGAAACACCATATATTTT
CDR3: CASSMSGAAPGNTIYF

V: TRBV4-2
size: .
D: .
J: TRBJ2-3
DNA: TGTGCCAGCAGCCACCTACCCCCGGATACGCAGTATTTT
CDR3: CASSHLPPDTQYF

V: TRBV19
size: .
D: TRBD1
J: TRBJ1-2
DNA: TGTGCCAGTAGTATAGTGCAGGGGGACGGCTACACCTTC
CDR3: CASSIVQGDGYTF

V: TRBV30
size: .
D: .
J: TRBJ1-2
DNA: TGTGCCTGGAGTGTTCCGGGGGGAATGCATGGCTACACCTTC
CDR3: CAWSVPGGMHGYTF

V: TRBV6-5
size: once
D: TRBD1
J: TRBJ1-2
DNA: TGTGCCAGCAATAGACAGGGGGCGCGAGAGGGCTACACCTTC
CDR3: CASNRQGAREGYTF

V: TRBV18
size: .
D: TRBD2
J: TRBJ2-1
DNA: TGTGCCAGCTCACCGGGAGGGTTAATGGGTTCCCCCAAACTCGATGAGCAGTTCTTC
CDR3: CASSPGGLMGSPKLDEQFF

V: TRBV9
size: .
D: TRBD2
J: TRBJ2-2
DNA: TGTGCCAGCAGCGTAGTGGCGGGAGTCGGCACCGGGGAGCTGTTTTTT
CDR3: CASSVVAGVGTGELFF

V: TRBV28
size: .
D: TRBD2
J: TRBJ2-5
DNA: TGTGCCAGCCGTTACTCGTTGCGGGGGAGGATGGAAGAGACCCAGTACTTC
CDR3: CASRYSLRGRMEETQYF

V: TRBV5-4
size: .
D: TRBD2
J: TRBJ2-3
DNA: TGTGCCAGCAGCTCTCCGGGACTAGCGGGAGGCACAGATACGCAGTATTTT
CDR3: CASSSPGLAGGTDTQYF

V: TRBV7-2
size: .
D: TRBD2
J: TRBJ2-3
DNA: TGTGCCAGCAGCTTAGCGGCGGGAGGCACAGATACGCAGTATTTT
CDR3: CASSLAAGGTDTQYF

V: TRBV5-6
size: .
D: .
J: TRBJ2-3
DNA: TGTGCCAGCCACACTCGGAGGGGCCCAGATACGCAGTATTTT
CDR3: CASHTRRGPDTQYF

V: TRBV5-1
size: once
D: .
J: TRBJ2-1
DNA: TGCGCCAGCGGGTATAGCGTTGAGCAGTTCTTC
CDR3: CASGYSVEQFF

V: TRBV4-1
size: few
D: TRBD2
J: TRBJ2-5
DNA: TGCGCCAACATAGCGGGAGGGCCGGCGGAGACCCAGTACTTC
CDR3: CANIAGGPAETQYF

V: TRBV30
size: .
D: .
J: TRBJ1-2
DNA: TGTGCCTGGAGAGGGGCTGGAACAGGGAGCAACTATGGCTACACCTTC
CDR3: CAWRGAGTGSNYGYTF

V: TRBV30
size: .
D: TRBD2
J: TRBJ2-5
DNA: TGTGCCTGCGGGCAACACGGGGGGGGCTTCCAAGAGACCCAGTACTTC
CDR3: CACGQHGGGFQETQYF

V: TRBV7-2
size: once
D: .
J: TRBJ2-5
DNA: TGTGCCAGCAGCCTACTCGACAGCACGTGGGGGACCCAGTACTTC
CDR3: CASSLLDSTWGTQYF

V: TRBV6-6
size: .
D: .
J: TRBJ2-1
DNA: TGTGCCAGCAGTCGGGCAGGGGAGCAGTTCTTC
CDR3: CASSRAGEQFF

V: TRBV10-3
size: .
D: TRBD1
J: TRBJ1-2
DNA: TGTGCCATCTCGGCGGGCAGGGGGGATGGCTACACCTTC
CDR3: CAISAGRGDGYTF

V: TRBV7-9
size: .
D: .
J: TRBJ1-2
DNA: TGTGCCAGCAGATCGTCCGACAGCCTGAACTATGGCTACACCTTC
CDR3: CASRSSDSLNYGYTF

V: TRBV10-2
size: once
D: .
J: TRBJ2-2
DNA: TGCGCCAGCAGTTCCAACAGCGGTCTATTCACCGGGGAGCTGTTTTTT
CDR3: CASSSNSGLFTGELFF

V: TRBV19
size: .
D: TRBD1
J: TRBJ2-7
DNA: TGTGCCAGTAGTATTACAGGGGGCGTCGAGCAGTACTTC
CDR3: CASSITGGVEQYF

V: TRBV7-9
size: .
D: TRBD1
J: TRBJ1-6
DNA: TGTGCCAGCAGCTCAGGACAGGGGAGTTCACCCCTCCACTTT
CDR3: CASSSGQGSSPLHF

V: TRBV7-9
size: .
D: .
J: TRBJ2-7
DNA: TGTGCCAGCAGCCCAAGGGACAAATCCTACGAGCAGTACTTC
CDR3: CASSPRDKSYEQYF

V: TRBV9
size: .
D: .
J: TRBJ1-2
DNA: TGTGCCAGCAGCGTAGACCGCGACTGGGGCCTAGGGAGCTACACCTTC
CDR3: CASSVDRDWGLGSYTF

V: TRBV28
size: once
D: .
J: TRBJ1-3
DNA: TGTGCCAGCAGCCGGGACATAAGCTCTGGAAACACCATATATTTT
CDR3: CASSRDISSGNTIYF

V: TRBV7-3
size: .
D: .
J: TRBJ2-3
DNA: TGTGCCAGCAGCTTGGCTAGCACAGATACGCAGTATTTT
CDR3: CASSLASTDTQYF

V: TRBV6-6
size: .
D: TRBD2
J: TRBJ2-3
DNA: TGTGCCAGCAGACCAATAGCGGGAGGAACAGATACGCAGTATTTT
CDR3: CASRPIAGGTDTQYF

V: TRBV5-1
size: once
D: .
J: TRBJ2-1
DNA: TGCGCCAGCAGCGCGAGCGGGCCCTACAATGAGCAGTTCTTC
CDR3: CASSASGPYNEQFF

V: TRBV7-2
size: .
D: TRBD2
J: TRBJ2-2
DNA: TGTGCCAGCAGCTTAGTGGTTGGGCGGGAGGCAAACACCGGGGAGCTGTTTTTT
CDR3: CASSLVVGREANTGELFF

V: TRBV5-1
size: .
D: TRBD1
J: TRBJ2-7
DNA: TGCGCCAGCAGCTTGGAAGGGACAGGGGCGTACGAGCAGTACTTC
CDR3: CASSLEGTGAYEQYF

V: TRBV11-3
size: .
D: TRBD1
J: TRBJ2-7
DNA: TGTGCCAGCAGCTTATCATCTGGGACAGGGAGTATCTTC
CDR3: CASSLSSGTGSIF

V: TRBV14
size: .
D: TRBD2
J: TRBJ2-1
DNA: TGTGCCAGCAGCCTACTAGCGGGAGTCAACAATGAGCAGTTCTTC
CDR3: CASSLLAGVNNEQFF

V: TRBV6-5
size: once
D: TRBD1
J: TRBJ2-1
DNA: TGTGCCAGCAGTCGACAGGGGGCTCTCAATGAGCAGTTCTTC
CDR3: CASSRQGALNEQFF

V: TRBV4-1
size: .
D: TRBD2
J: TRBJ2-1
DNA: TGCGCCAGCAGCCAAGTAAGCGGGAGATCTAGCTCCTACAATGAGCAGTTCTTC
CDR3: CASSQVSGRSSSYNEQFF

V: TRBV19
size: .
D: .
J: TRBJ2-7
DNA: TGTGCCAGTAGCCGCCGGGACTTCGACGAGCAGTACTTC
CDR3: CASSRRDFDEQYF

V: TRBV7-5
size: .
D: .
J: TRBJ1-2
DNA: TGTGTCAGAAGCTTAGCGCTAGGGAAGGGAGGCTATGGCTACACCTTC
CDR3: CVRSLALGKGGYGYTF

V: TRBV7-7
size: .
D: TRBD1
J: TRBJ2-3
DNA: TGTGCTAGCGGACCGACAGGGGCGGCAGATACGCAGTATTTT
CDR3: CASGPTGAADTQYF

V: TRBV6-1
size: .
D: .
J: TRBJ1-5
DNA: TGTGCCAGCAGTCTGACAGGCTTCAATCAGCCCCAGCATTTT
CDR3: CASSLTGFNQPQHF

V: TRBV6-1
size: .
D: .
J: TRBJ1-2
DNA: TGTGCCAGCAGCCTAACAGGTTCGCCCGGCTACACCTTC
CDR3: CASSLTGSPGYTF

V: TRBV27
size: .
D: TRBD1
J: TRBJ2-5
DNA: TGTGCCAGCAGGGGGACAGCGAATAGGTGGGAGACCCAGTACTTC
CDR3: CASRGTANRWETQYF

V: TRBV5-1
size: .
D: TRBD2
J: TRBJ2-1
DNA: TGCGCCAGCAGCCCAATAGCGGGCCAAACCTACAATGAGCAGTTCTTC
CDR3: CASSPIAGQTYNEQFF